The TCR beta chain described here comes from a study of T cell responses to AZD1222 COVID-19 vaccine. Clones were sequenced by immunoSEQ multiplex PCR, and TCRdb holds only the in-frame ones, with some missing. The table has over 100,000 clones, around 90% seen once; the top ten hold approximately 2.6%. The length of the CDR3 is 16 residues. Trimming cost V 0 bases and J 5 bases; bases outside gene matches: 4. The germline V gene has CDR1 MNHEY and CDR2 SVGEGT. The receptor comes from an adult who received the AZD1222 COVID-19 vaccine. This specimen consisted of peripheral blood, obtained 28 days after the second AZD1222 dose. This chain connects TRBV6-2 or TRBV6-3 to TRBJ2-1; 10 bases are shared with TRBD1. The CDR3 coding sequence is TGTGCCAGCAGTTACTCGCGGACAGGGGGAAACAATGAGCAGTTCTTC. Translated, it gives CASSYSRTGGNNEQFF.